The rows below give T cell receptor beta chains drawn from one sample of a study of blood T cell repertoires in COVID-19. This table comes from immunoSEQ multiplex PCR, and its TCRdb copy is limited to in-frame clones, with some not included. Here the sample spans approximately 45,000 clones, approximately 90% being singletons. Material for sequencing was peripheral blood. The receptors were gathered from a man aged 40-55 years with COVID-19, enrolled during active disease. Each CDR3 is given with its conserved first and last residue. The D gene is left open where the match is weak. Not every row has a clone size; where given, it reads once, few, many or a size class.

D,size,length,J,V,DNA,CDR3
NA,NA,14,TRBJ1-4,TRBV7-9,TGTGCCAGCCGGTGGACAGAGCCAAATGAAAAACTGTTTTTT,CASRWTEPNEKLFF
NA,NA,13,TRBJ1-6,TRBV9,TGTGCCAGCAGCGAGGAGGTGAATTCACCCCTCCACTTT,CASSEEVNSPLHF
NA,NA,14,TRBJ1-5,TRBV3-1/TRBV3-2,TGTGCCAGCAGCCCCGGACATAGGAATCAGCCCCAGCATTTT,CASSPGHRNQPQHF
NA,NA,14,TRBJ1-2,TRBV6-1,TGTGCCAGCAGTGAAAACCGGGGACAAAATGGCTACACCTTC,CASSENRGQNGYTF
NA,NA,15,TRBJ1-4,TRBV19,TGTGCCAGTAGCCCTCCGGGACTAACTAATGAAAAACTGTTTTTT,CASSPPGLTNEKLFF
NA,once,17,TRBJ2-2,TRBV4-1,TGCGCCAGCAGCTTAACCTTCTACGAAGCGAACACCGGGGAGCTGTTTTTT,CASSLTFYEANTGELFF
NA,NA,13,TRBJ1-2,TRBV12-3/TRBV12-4,TGTGCCAGCAGTTTTGGGGGCGCGGATAGCTACACCTTC,CASSFGGADSYTF
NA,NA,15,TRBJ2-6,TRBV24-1,TGTGCCACCAGTGAATACAGGGCTGGGGCCAACGTCCTGACTTTC,CATSEYRAGANVLTF
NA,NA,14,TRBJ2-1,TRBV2,TGTGCCAGCGAAATCCGGGGACTCTACAATGAGCAGTTCTTC,CASEIRGLYNEQFF
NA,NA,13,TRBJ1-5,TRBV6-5,TGTGCCAGCAGTTTTGGGGCCGGTCAGCCCCAGCATTTT,CASSFGAGQPQHF
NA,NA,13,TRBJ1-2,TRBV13,TGTGCCAGCAGCTTAGGGGGAGCCTATGGCTACACCTTC,CASSLGGAYGYTF
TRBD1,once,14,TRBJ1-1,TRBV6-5,TGTGCCAGCAGCCCGACAGGGATCAACACTGAAGCTTTCTTT,CASSPTGINTEAFF
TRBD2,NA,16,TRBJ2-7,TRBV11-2,TGTGCCAGCAGCCCCGACGCAGCGGGAGGGCCTGGCGAGCAGTACTTC,CASSPDAAGGPGEQYF
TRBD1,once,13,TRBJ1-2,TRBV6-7,TGTGCCCGACCGACAGGGGGTGTATATGGCTACACCTTC,CARPTGGVYGYTF
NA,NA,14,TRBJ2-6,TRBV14,TGTGCCAGCAGCCAATGGCCTGGGGCCAACGTCCTGACTTTC,CASSQWPGANVLTF
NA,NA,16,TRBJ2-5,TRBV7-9,TGTGCCAGCAGCTCCACGCGCGGACAAGTCCAAGAGACCCAGTACTTC,CASSSTRGQVQETQYF
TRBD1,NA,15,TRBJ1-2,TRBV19,TGTGCCAGTAGCGCCGCGACCCAGGGGGACTATGGCTACACCTTC,CASSAATQGDYGYTF
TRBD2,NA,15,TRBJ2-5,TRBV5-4,TGTGCCAGCAGCGGGGGGGTCACCCCGCCAGAGACCCAGTACTTC,CASSGGVTPPETQYF
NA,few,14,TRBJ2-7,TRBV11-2,TGTGCCAGCAGCTTAGCGGGTCCCTCCTACGAGCAGTACTTC,CASSLAGPSYEQYF
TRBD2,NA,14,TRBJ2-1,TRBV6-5,TGTGCCAGCAGTCCAGGGAGGGCCTACAATGAGCAGTTCTTC,CASSPGRAYNEQFF
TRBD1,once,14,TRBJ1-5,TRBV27,TGTGCCAGCAGTCCACAGGGGGCCCCTCAGCCCCAGCATTTT,CASSPQGAPQPQHF
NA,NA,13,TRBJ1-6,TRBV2,TGTGCCAGCAACGACAGGCTGGGCTCACCCCTCCACTTT,CASNDRLGSPLHF
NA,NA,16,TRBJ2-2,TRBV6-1,TGTGCCAGCAGTGCAACAGTGGGGCCCCCCGGCGGGGAGCTGTTTTTT,CASSATVGPPGGELFF
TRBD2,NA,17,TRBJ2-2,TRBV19,TGTGCCAGGGGCCCGGGATGGGCCGGGAGGCCCACCGGGGAGCTGTTTTTT,CARGPGWAGRPTGELFF
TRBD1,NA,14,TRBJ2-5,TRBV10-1,TGCGCCAGCAGTGCCGGGACAGGGCAAGAGACCCAGTACTTC,CASSAGTGQETQYF
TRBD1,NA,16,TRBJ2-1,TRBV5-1,TGCGCCAGCAGCTACTCCGGGACAGGGGTTGTCAATGAGCAGTTCTTC,CASSYSGTGVVNEQFF
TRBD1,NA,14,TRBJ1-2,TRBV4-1,TGCGCCAGCAGCCAAGGGGACAGTAGCTATGGCTACACCTTC,CASSQGDSSYGYTF
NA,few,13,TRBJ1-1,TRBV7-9,TGTGCCAGCAGCTTACAAGGGGGCACTGAAGCTTTCTTT,CASSLQGGTEAFF
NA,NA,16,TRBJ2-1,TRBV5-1,TGCGCCAGCAGCCTGGGGGCTAGCGGACACTACAATGAGCAGTTCTTC,CASSLGASGHYNEQFF
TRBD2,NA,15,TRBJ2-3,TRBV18,TGTGCCAGCTCACCTCCGGGACTAGCGACAGATACGCAGTATTTT,CASSPPGLATDTQYF
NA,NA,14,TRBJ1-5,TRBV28,TGTGCCAGCAGTTTCGAGGGGGGAGGGGAGCCCCAGCATTTT,CASSFEGGGEPQHF
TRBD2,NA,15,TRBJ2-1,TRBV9,TGTGCCAGCAGCGTAGTGTCGGGGGGATACAATGAGCAGTTCTTC,CASSVVSGGYNEQFF
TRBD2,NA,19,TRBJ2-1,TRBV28,TGTGCCAGCCATATGGGCGGGCTAGCGGGGGGACGCTCCTACAATGAGCAGTTCTTC,CASHMGGLAGGRSYNEQFF